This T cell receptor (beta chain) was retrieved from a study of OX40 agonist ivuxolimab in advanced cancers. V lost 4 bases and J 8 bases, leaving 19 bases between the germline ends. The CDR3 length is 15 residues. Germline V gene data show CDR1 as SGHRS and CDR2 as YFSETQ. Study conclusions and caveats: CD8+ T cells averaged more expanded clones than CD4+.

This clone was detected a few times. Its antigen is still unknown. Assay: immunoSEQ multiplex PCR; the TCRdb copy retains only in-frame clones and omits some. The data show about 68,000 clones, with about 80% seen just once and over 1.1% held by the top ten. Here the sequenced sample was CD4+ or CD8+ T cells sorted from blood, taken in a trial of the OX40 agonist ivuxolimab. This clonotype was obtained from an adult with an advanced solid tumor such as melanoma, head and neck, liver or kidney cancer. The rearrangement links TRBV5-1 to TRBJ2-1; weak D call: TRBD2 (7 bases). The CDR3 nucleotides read TGCGCCAGCAGCCTCCTGGCGGGGGCGAGGGATGAGCAGTTCTTC. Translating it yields CASSLLAGARDEQFF.